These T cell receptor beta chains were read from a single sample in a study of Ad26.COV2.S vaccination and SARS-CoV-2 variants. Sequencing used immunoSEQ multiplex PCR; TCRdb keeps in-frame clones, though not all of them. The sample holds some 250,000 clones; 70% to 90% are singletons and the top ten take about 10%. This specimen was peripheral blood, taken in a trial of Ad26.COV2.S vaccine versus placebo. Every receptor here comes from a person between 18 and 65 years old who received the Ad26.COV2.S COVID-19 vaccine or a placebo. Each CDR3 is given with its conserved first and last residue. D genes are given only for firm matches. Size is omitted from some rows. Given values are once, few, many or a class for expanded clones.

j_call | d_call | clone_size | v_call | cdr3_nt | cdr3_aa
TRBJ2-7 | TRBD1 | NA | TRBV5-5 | TGTGCCAGCAGGGATGGGACAGGGGGGCCCTACGAGCAGTACTTC | CASRDGTGGPYEQYF
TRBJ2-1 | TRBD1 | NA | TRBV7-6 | TGTGCCAGCAGCTTGGATATGGGACAGGGGAGCCATGAGCAGTTCTTC | CASSLDMGQGSHEQFF
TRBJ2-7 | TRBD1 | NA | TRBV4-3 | TGCGCCAGCAGCCAAGAAGCCAGGGGGAACTACGAGCAGTACTTC | CASSQEARGNYEQYF
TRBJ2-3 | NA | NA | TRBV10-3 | TGTGCCATGTCAGGGACTAGCACAGATACGCAGTATTTT | CAMSGTSTDTQYF
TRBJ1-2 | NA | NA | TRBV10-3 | TGTGCCATCAGACTTGACGGGCGGGGTGGCTACACCTTC | CAIRLDGRGGYTF
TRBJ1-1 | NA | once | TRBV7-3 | TGTGCCAGCAGCCCCACTCACATGAACACTGAAGCTTTCTTT | CASSPTHMNTEAFF
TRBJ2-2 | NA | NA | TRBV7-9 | TGTGCCAGCAGCTCGCAACAGGGAAGGACCGGGGAGCTGTTTTTT | CASSSQQGRTGELFF
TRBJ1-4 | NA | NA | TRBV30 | TGTGCCTGGGGGAACATCAGGGGCGAAAAACTGTTTTTT | CAWGNIRGEKLFF
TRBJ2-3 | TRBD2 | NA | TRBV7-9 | TGTGCCAGCAGCGTAGCGGGGGGGGCCCTTACGCAGTATTTT | CASSVAGGALTQYF
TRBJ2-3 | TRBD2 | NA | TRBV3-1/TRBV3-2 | TGTGCCAGCAGCCAGCGCGGGGGAGTAACAGATACGCAGTATTTT | CASSQRGGVTDTQYF
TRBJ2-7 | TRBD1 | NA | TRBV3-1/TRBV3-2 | TGTGCCAGCAGTCACGCCGGGACAGCAACCTACGAGCAGTACTTC | CASSHAGTATYEQYF
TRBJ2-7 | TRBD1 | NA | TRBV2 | TGTGCCAGCAGAGAGGACAGGGTCAACGAGCAGTACTTC | CASREDRVNEQYF
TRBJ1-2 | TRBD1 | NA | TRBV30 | TGTGCCTGGATGGCAGGGGGGGACTATGGCTACACCTTC | CAWMAGGDYGYTF
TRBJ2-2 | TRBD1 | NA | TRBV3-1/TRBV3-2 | TGTGCCAGCAGCCAACAAAAGAGGACAGGGTGGAACACCGGGGAGCTGTTTTTT | CASSQQKRTGWNTGELFF
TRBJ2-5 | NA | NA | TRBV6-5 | TGTGCCAGCAGTTACTCAGACTCCGAACAAGAGACCCAGTACTTC | CASSYSDSEQETQYF
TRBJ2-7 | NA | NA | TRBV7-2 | TGTGCCAGCAATCCCGGGACTGGCTACGAGCAGTACTTC | CASNPGTGYEQYF
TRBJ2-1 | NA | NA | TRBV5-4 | TGTGCCAGCAGCTGGGGTAACAATGAGCAGTTCTTC | CASSWGNNEQFF
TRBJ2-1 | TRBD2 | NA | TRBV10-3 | TGTGCCATCAGTGAGTCGGGACTAGCGGGGTCCTACAATGAGCAGTTCTTC | CAISESGLAGSYNEQFF
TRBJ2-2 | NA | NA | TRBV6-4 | TGTGCCAGCAGTGACCAAGGGTCCGGGGAGCTGTTTTTT | CASSDQGSGELFF
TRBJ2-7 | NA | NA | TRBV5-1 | TGCGCCAGCAGCTTGGGAACGGCCCCTTACGAGCAGTACTTC | CASSLGTAPYEQYF
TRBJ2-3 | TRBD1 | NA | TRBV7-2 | TGTGCCAGCAGCTCATGGGACAGGGCTTCCACAGATACGCAGTATTTT | CASSSWDRASTDTQYF
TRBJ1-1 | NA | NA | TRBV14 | TGTGCCAGCAGCCAAGATGGGGGGTTCGGCACTGAAGCTTTCTTT | CASSQDGGFGTEAFF
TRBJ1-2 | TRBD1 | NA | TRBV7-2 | TGTGCCAGCAGCATTAGCCAGGGGGCAAAGAACTATGGCTACACCTTC | CASSISQGAKNYGYTF
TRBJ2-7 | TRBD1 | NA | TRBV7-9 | TGTGCCAGCAGCTTAGCAACAGGGGCCTCCTACGAGCAGTACTTC | CASSLATGASYEQYF
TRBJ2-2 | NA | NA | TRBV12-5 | TGTGCTAGTGGTACCAGAAGGGGGGAGCTGTTTTTT | CASGTRRGELFF
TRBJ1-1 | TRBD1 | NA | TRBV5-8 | TGTGCCAGCAGCCAGAAGAACAGGGGTTGGACTGAAGCTTTCTTT | CASSQKNRGWTEAFF
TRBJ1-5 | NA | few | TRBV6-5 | TGTGCCAGCAGTCCAGGCAGGGGAAATCAGCCCCAGCATTTT | CASSPGRGNQPQHF
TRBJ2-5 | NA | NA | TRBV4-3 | TGCGCCAGCAGCCAAGAGCTACAGTGGCAAGAGACCCAGTACTTC | CASSQELQWQETQYF
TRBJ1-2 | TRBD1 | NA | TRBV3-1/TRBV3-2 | TGTGCCAGCAGCCAAGGGACAGGGGTGAGTGGCTACACCTTC | CASSQGTGVSGYTF
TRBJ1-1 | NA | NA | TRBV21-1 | TGTGCCAGCAGCTCTACTCAGGAGGGTAAGGTCACTGAAGCTTTCTTT | CASSSTQEGKVTEAFF
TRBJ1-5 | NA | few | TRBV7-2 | TGTGCCAGCAGCCCTCCGGGGGGGGTAAAGCAGCCCCAGCATTTT | CASSPPGGVKQPQHF
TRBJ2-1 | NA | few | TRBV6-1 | TGTGCCAGCAGTGACCCAGGGACTCCGCGGAATGAGCAGTTCTTC | CASSDPGTPRNEQFF
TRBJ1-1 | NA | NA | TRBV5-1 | TGCGCCAGCAGCTTAAGCACAGGGAGGGCTGAAGCTTTCTTT | CASSLSTGRAEAFF
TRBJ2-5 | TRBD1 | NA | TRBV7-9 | TGTGCCAGCAGCGAACCGGGACAGGGGGCTCGGGAGACCCAGTACTTC | CASSEPGQGARETQYF
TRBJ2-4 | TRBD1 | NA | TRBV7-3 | TGTGCCAGCAGCTCTCCGGGACAGGGGAACATTCAGTACTTC | CASSSPGQGNIQYF
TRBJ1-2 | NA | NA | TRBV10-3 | TGTGCCATCAAACCGGGACAAAACTATGGCTACACCTTC | CAIKPGQNYGYTF
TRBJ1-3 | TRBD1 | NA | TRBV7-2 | TGTGCCAGCAGCCTATACTCAGGAGGGACAGGGGGAAACACCATATATTTT | CASSLYSGGTGGNTIYF
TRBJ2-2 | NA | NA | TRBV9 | TGTGCCAGCAGCGTAGCTACCGGGTACGCCACCGGGGAGCTGTTTTTT | CASSVATGYATGELFF
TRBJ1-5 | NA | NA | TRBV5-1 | TGCGCCAGCAGCTTGGTACAGGGAGATCAGCCCCAGCATTTT | CASSLVQGDQPQHF
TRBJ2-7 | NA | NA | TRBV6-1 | TGTGCCAGCAGTGAAGGACTCTACGAGCAGTACTTC | CASSEGLYEQYF
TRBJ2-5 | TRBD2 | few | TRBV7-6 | TGTGCCAGCAGCTCCTTCGCGTCGACTAGCAGGGAGACCCAGTACTTC | CASSSFASTSRETQYF
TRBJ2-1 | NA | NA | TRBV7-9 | TGTGCCGGAAGGAGGGGGGACGAGCAGTTCTTC | CAGRRGDEQFF
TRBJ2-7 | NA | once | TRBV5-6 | TGTGCCAGCAGCTTCCTCCCGGGACTTTTGAAGGAGCAGTACTTC | CASSFLPGLLKEQYF
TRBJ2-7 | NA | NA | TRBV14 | TGTGCCAGCAGCCCGCTTGGAGGGATCGACGAGCAGTACTTC | CASSPLGGIDEQYF
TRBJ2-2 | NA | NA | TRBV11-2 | TGTGCCAGCAGCTGGGAGTTCGGGGAGCTGTTTTTT | CASSWEFGELFF
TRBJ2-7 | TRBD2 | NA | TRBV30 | TGTGCCTGGAGTGTAATTAGCGGGAGATTCAACGAGCAGTACTTC | CAWSVISGRFNEQYF
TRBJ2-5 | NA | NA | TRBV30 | TGTGCCTGGGGTGGGGAGACCCAGTACTTC | CAWGGETQYF
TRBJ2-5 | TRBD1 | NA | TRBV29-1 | TGCAGCGTTGGACAGGGTGCTGAGACCCAGTACTTC | CSVGQGAETQYF
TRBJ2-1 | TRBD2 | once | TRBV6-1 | TGTGCCAGCAGTGAGCGGGGGGACGTATACAATGAGCAGTTCTTC | CASSERGDVYNEQFF
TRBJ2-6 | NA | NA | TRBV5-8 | TGTGCCAGCAGCTTGTCGGGAGCCGGGGCCAACGTCCTGACTTTC | CASSLSGAGANVLTF
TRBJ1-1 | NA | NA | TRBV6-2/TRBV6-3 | TGTGCCAGCAGCGGACAGTTGAACACTGAAGCTTTCTTT | CASSGQLNTEAFF
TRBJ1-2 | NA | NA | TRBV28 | TGTGCCAGCACCAACCCCCAGGGTGGCTACACCTTC | CASTNPQGGYTF
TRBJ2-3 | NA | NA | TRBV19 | TGTGCCAGTAGTATGACGGCCCTAGGCACAGATACGCAGTATTTT | CASSMTALGTDTQYF